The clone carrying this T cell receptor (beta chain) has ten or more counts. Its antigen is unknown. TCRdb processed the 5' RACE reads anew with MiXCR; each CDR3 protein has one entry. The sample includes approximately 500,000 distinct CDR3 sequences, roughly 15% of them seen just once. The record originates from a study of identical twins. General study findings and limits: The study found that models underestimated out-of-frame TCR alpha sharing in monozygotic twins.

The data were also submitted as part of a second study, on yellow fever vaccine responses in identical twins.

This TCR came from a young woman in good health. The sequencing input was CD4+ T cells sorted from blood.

In nucleotides, the CDR3 is TGCGCCAGCAGCACCAGGACAGGCACAGATACGCAGTATTTT. Its protein is CASSTRTGTDTQYF. J is TRBJ2-3 and V is TRBV5-1; D is possibly TRBD1 (6 bases). The CDR3 consists of 14 residues. V lost 4 bases to trimming and J lost 1 base, with 10 bases between them. The V gene's germline CDR1 is SGHRS and CDR2 YFSETQ.